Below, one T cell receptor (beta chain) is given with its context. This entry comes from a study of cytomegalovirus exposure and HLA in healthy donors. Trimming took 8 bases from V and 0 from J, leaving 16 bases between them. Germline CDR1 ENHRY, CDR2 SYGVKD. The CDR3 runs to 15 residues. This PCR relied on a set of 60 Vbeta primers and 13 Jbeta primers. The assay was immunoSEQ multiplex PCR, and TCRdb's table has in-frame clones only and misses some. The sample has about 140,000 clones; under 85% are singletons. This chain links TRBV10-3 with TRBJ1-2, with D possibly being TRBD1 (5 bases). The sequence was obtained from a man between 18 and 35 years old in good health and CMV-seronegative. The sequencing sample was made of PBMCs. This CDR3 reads CAIPMGETANYGYTF. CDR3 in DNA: TGTGCCATCCCGATGGGTGAGACAGCTAACTATGGCTACACCTTC.